The rows below give T cell receptor beta chains drawn from one sample of a study of early T cells in non-severe SARS-CoV-2 infection. A single record per CDR3 protein comes from TCRdb applying MiXCR to the 5' RACE reads. The repertoire includes roughly 120,000 distinct CDR3 sequences, about 16% of them detected once, and 20% to 25% sits in the top ten. The sample taken for sequencing was whole blood. Receptor source: an adult who was a healthcare worker with PCR-confirmed SARS-CoV-2 infection or an uninfected control (not recorded which). Both conserved end residues are part of each CDR3. A D gene is named only where the DNA matches it firmly. The size of a clone is reported for some rows only, either as once, few or many, or as a class for expanded clones.

V,J,D,size,CDR3,DNA
TRBV4-1,TRBJ1-2,TRBD1,few,CASSPGTGLNYGYTF,TGCGCCAGCAGCCCGGGGACAGGGCTTAACTATGGCTACACCTTC
TRBV2,TRBJ2-3,.,many,CASSGSINTDTQYF,TGTGCCAGCAGTGGGAGCATAAACACAGATACGCAGTATTTT
TRBV20-1,TRBJ2-7,TRBD2,.,CSARGSGDYSYEQYF,TGCAGTGCTAGGGGCTCGGGGGACTACTCCTACGAGCAGTACTTC
TRBV7-9,TRBJ2-1,.,.,CAIPRGGNEQFF,TGTGCCATCCCCCGGGGAGGCAATGAGCAGTTCTTC
TRBV2,TRBJ2-3,.,few,CATRAGYPTDTQYF,TGTGCCACCAGAGCCGGCTACCCCACAGATACGCAGTATTTT
TRBV5-6,TRBJ2-1,TRBD2,.,CASSLAVTSGGRNEQFF,TGTGCCAGCAGCTTGGCCGTTACTAGCGGGGGGAGGAATGAGCAGTTCTTC
TRBV20-1,TRBJ2-6,.,many,CSARTGSRSGANVLTF,TGCAGTGCCCGTACAGGGTCTCGCTCTGGGGCCAACGTCCTGACTTTC
TRBV6-6,TRBJ1-4,.,.,CASSLRQGREKLFF,TGTGCCAGCAGTCTCAGGCAGGGGCGAGAAAAACTGTTTTTT
TRBV19,TRBJ2-3,TRBD2,many,CASRPTSGGSTDTQYF,TGTGCCAGTAGACCGACTAGCGGGGGGAGCACAGATACGCAGTATTTT
TRBV5-1,TRBJ2-5,.,.,CASSFSRAQETQYF,TGCGCCAGCAGCTTCTCCAGGGCCCAAGAGACCCAGTACTTC
TRBV7-9,TRBJ1-1,.,few,CASSLVNQAFF,TGTGCCAGCAGCTTAGTTAATCAAGCTTTCTTT
TRBV7-2,TRBJ2-3,TRBD2,.,CASSRTSGGEDTQYF,TGTGCCAGCAGTCGGACTAGCGGGGGGGAAGATACGCAGTATTTT
TRBV5-4,TRBJ2-5,TRBD2,many,CASSLERGAQETQYF,TGTGCCAGCAGCTTGGAGCGGGGGGCACAAGAGACCCAGTACTTC
TRBV24-1,TRBJ2-1,.,.,CATSAGGTYNEQFF,TGTGCCACCAGTGCCGGGGGCACCTACAATGAGCAGTTCTTC
TRBV5-1,TRBJ1-1,TRBD1,.,CASSQGGSMNTEAFF,TGCGCCAGCAGCCAAGGGGGCAGCATGAACACTGAAGCTTTCTTT
TRBV6-6,TRBJ2-1,.,many,CASSYPTTGNEQFF,TGTGCCAGCAGTTACCCGACAACTGGCAATGAGCAGTTCTTC
TRBV20-1,TRBJ1-1,.,.,CSARSAIPKGRDTEAFF,TGCAGTGCTAGATCCGCGATCCCAAAGGGTCGGGACACTGAAGCTTTCTTT
TRBV6-5,TRBJ1-5,.,.,CASSYSEGIQPQHF,TGTGCCAGCAGTTACTCAGAGGGGATTCAGCCCCAGCATTTT
TRBV14,TRBJ2-5,.,many,CASSQGLQETQYF,TGTGCCAGCAGCCAAGGACTGCAAGAGACCCAGTACTTC
TRBV5-4,TRBJ2-3,TRBD2,.,CASSPEGPSGTTDTQYF,TGTGCCAGCAGCCCGGAAGGGCCCAGCGGGACCACAGATACGCAGTATTTT
TRBV7-2,TRBJ1-1,.,.,CASSLQARSTEAFF,TGTGCCAGCAGCTTACAGGCTCGAAGCACTGAAGCTTTCTTT
TRBV5-1,TRBJ2-1,TRBD2,.,CASSPALAGGPYNEQFF,TGCGCCAGCAGCCCCGCCCTAGCGGGGGGACCCTACAATGAGCAGTTCTTC
TRBV20-1,TRBJ2-7,.,.,CSANDRFGEQYF,TGCAGTGCTAATGACAGGTTTGGCGAGCAGTACTTC
TRBV20-1,TRBJ2-5,.,few,CSASPRPPETQYF,TGCAGTGCTAGTCCGCGGCCGCCAGAGACCCAGTACTTC
TRBV2,TRBJ1-6,.,.,CASSEARGGPPLHF,TGTGCCAGCAGCGAGGCTCGAGGAGGACCACCCCTCCACTTT